Sequencing of this T cell receptor (beta chain) was carried out in a study of cytomegalovirus exposure and HLA in healthy donors. Primers: 60 Vbeta forward and 13 Jbeta reverse. Using immunoSEQ multiplex PCR, the repertoire was profiled, and TCRdb retains in-frame clones only, with some absent. The sample lists about 190,000 clones; about four fifths were seen once. The germline gives CDR1 MNHEY, CDR2 SMNVEV (reference sequence). CDR3 length: 16 residues. Trimming shortened V by 5 bases and J by 0 bases, and 16 bases separated the two germline ends. The V gene is TRBV27, the J gene TRBJ1-2; D call uncertain. The sample was PBMCs. This TCR was recovered from a woman aged 45-59 years in good health and CMV-seronegative. The CDR3 coding sequence is TGTGCCAGCAGTGGCAGGTTAGGTCCTCCTAACTATGGCTACACCTTC. Translating gives CASSGRLGPPNYGYTF.